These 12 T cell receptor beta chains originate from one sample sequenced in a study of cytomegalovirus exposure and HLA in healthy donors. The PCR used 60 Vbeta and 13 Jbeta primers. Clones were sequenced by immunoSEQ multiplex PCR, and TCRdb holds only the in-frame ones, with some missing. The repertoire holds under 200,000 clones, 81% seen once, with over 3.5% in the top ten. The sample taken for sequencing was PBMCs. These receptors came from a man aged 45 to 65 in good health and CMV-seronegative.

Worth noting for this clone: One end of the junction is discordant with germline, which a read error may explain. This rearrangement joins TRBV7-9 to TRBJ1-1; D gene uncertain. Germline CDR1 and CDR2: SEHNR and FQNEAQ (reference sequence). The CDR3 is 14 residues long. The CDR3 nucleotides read TGTTCCAGCAGCCTCCGACAAGGTAACACTGAAGCTTTCTTT. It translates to CSSSLRQGNTEAFF.

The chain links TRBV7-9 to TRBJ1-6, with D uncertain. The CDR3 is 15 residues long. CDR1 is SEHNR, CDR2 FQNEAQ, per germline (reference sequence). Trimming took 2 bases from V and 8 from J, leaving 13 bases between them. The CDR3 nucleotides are TGTGCCAGCAGCTTAATTCGAGGCACCTATTCACCCCTCCACTTT. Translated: CASSLIRGTYSPLHF. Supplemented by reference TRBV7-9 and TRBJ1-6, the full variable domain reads DTGVSQNPRHKITKRGQNVTFRCDPISEHNRLYWYRQTLGQGPEFLTYFQNEAQLEKSRLLSDRFSAERPKGSFSTLEIQRTEQGDSAMYLCASSLIRGTYSPLHFGNGTRLTVT.

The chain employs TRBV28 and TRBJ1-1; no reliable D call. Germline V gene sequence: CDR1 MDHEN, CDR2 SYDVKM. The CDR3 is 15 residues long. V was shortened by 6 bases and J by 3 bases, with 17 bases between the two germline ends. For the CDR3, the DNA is TGTGCCAGCAGCCGTCGTGCTGGGAGATACACTGAAGCTTTCTTT. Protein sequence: CASSRRAGRYTEAFF.

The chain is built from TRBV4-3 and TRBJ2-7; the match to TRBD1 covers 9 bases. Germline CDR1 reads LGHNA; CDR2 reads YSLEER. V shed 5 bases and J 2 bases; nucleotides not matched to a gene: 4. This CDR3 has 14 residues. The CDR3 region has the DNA TGCGCCAGCAGCTCGCGACAGGGGGCCTACGAGCAGTACTTC. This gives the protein CASSSRQGAYEQYF.

The CDR3 nucleotides read TGTGCCATCACCCCGACAGGTGGGAACACTGAAGCTTTCTTT. Its protein product is CAITPTGGNTEAFF. The genes are TRBV10-3 and TRBJ1-1; D may be TRBD1 (6 bases). Germline V lookup: CDR1 ENHRY, CDR2 SYGVKD. Trimming took 7 bases from V and 1 from J, leaving 13 bases between them. The CDR3 length is 14 residues.

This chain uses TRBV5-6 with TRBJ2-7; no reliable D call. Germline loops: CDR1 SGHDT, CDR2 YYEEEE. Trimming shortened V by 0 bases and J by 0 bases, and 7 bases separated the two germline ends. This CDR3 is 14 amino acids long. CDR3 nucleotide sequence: TGTGCCAGCAGCTTGGGAATAGCCTCCTACGAGCAGTACTTC. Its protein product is CASSLGIASYEQYF.

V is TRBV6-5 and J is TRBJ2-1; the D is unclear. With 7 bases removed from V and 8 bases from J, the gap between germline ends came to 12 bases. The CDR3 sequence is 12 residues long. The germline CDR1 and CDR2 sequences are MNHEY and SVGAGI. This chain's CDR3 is CASKNRQDEQFF. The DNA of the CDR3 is TGTGCCAGCAAAAATAGACAAGATGAGCAGTTCTTC.

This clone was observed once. The CDR3 reads CASSPRGGETQYF. The CDR3 nucleotides are TGTGCCAGTAGTCCCCGAGGGGGTGAGACCCAGTACTTC. This chain connects TRBV19 to TRBJ2-5; TRBD1 is a possible D gene (6 bases). Looked up from germline, CDR1 is LNHDA and CDR2 is SQIVND (reference sequence). The CDR3 spans 13 residues. V lost 5 bases, J lost 5 bases, and 12 bases lay in between.

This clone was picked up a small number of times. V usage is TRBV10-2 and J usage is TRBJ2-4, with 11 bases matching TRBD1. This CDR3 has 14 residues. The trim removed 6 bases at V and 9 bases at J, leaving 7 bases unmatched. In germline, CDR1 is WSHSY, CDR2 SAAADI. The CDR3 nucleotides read TGCGCCAGCAGCCCGGGACAGGGGGGGGGCATTCAGTACTTC. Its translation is CASSPGQGGGIQYF.

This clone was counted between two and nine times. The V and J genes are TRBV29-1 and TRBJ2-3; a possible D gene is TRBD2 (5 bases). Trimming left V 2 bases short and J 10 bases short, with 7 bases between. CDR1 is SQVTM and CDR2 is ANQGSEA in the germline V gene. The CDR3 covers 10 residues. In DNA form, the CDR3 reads TGCAGCGTTGAAACAGCGGCGCAGTATTTT. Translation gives CSVETAAQYF.

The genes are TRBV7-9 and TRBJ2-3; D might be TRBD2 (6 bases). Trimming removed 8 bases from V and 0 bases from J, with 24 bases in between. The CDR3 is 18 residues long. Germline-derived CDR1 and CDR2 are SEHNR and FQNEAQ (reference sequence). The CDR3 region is CASRPGLTPPSSTDTQYF. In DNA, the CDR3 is TGTGCCAGCCGACCGGGACTGACTCCCCCATCTAGCACAGATACGCAGTATTTT.

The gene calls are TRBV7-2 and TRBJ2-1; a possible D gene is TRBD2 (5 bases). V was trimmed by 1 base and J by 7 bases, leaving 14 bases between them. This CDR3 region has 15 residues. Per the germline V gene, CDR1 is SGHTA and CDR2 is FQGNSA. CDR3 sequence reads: CASSLGPGKTNEQFF. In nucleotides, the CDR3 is TGTGCCAGCAGCTTAGGCCCCGGGAAGACTAATGAGCAGTTCTTC.